A single sample gave rise to the 17 T cell receptor beta chains below, sequenced in a study of blood T cells in healthy people across ages. For the second PCR, which ran for about 6 to 12 cycles, a sample-barcoded 5' primer and a J-beta primer mix were used. TCRdb fed the 5' RACE reads into MiXCR, producing one record per CDR3 protein. This sample yields about 800,000 distinct CDR3 sequences, of which 20% to 25% are seen a single time; under 4.5% belongs to the top ten. These data also featured in a second study, about T cells of mothers and their children.

Source material: blood. The receptors were sampled from a boy younger than 18 in good health.

Written as DNA, the CDR3 is TGTGCCAGCAGCGTAGTTGGCAGGGGGGGCTACAATGAGCAGTTCTTC. This encodes CASSVVGRGGYNEQFF. This chain connects TRBV9 to TRBJ2-1; D is tentatively TRBD1 or TRBD2 (7 bases each). Germline lookup yields CDR1 SGDLS and CDR2 YYNGEE. V lost 0 bases and J lost 3, with 13 bases in between. This CDR3 contains 16 residues.

The rearrangement uses TRBV29-1 and TRBJ2-7; possible D gene TRBD2, 5 bases. The germline V gene has CDR1 SQVTM and CDR2 ANQGSEA. CDR3 length: 11 residues. V was pared by 2 bases and J by 5 bases, with 7 bases between. The CDR3 DNA reads TGCAGCGTTGAAACCGGGAACGAGCAGTACTTC. It specifies CSVETGNEQYF.

This rearrangement joins TRBV9 to TRBJ1-2; D gene uncertain. This CDR3 is 15 amino acids long. CDR1 is SGDLS, CDR2 YYNGEE, per germline. Trimming took off 3 bases at V and 1 base at J, with 13 bases between the two ends. CDR3 DNA sequence: TGTGCCAGCAGCGCCCAATCAGCTATTAACTATGGCTACACCTTC. Its translation: CASSAQSAINYGYTF.

V usage is TRBV20-1 and J usage is TRBJ2-7; TRBD2 aligns across 8 bases. Per the germline V gene, CDR1 is DFQATT and CDR2 is SNEGSKA (reference sequence). The CDR3 loop spans 15 amino acids. J was trimmed by 5 bases and V by 0 bases; bases with no gene match: 9. The CDR3 region has the DNA TGCAGTGCTAGAGATCCGGGAGGGCCAGGGAACGAGCAGTACTTC. Encoded protein: CSARDPGGPGNEQYF.

The chain uses TRBV6-2 or TRBV6-3 and TRBJ2-3, with D possibly called TRBD1 or TRBD2 (5 bases each). Germline-derived CDR1 and CDR2 are MNHEY and SVGEGT. This CDR3 is 14 amino acids long. Trimming took off 3 bases at V and 5 bases at J, with 12 bases between the two ends. The CDR3 DNA follows: TGTGCCAGCAGTTATCCCTTGAGGGGAGATACGCAGTATTTT. Amino acids: CASSYPLRGDTQYF.

Notes on this clonotype: A junction boundary mismatches the germline segment, possibly from a read error. The chain links TRBV12-3 or TRBV12-4 to TRBJ2-5; TRBD2 agrees at 10 bases. The CDR3 contains 16 residues. In nucleotides, the CDR3 is TGTGCCAGCAGTTTTAACACAGCGGGGGGGCGAGAGACCCAATACTTC. It specifies CASSFNTAGGRETQYF.

V usage is TRBV6-2 or TRBV6-3 and J usage is TRBJ2-5, with a weak D call TRBD1 (6 bases). The better agreement between TRBJ2-7 and the DNA end casts doubt on the J call. Germline CDR1 is MNHEY and CDR2 is SVGEGT. The CDR3 totals 15 residues. The CDR3 reads CASRVTGRSSYEQYF. CDR3 nucleotides: TGTGCCAGCAGAGTCACAGGGCGGAGCTCCTACGAGCAGTACTTC.

The chain uses TRBV27 and TRBJ1-1; no reliable D call. The V gene lost 3 bases and the J gene lost 3 bases, with 8 bases spanning the gap. Germline assignment: CDR1 MNHEY and CDR2 SMNVEV (reference sequence). The CDR3 consists of 13 residues. The CDR3 DNA sequence: TGTGCCAGCAGTTTGAACCTGGACACTGAAGCTTTCTTT. Protein: CASSLNLDTEAFF.

This chain links TRBV20-1 with TRBJ1-4; tentative D call: TRBD1 (5 bases). The CDR3 consists of 16 residues. The V and J ends lost 1 base and 8 bases respectively, with 20 bases between them. Germline CDR1 reads DFQATT; CDR2 reads SNEGSKA (reference sequence). CDR3 bases: TGCAGTGCTAGAGTAATGTATGGGGACGCGGGAGAAAAACTGTTTTTT. Its translation: CSARVMYGDAGEKLFF.

The V and J genes are TRBV20-1 and TRBJ1-2, with TRBD1 matching 8 bases. V lost 3 bases to trimming and J lost 8 bases; unmatched junction nucleotides: 8. This CDR3 has 13 residues. Germline V gene data show CDR1 as DFQATT and CDR2 as SNEGSKA (reference sequence). Here the CDR3 reads CSARPQGADGYTF. The CDR3 nucleotides read TGCAGTGCTAGGCCTCAGGGGGCGGACGGCTACACCTTC.

This chain joins TRBV18 and TRBJ2-5, with 9 bases that match TRBD1. The CDR3 length is 12 residues. The trim removed 2 bases at V and 12 bases at J, leaving 4 bases unmatched. Germline V lookup: CDR1 KGHSH, CDR2 LQKENI. The CDR3 DNA is TGTGCCAGCTCACCAGGGACAGGGCCTGAGTACTTC. It specifies CASSPGTGPEYF. The whole variable domain, filled in from reference TRBV18 and TRBJ2-5, reads NAGVMQNPRHLVRRRGQEARLRCSPMKGHSHVYWYRQLPEEGLKFMVYLQKENIIDESGMPKERFSAEFPKEGPSILRIQQVVRGDSAAYFCASSPGTGPEYFGPGTRLLVL.

In this sample, this clonotype turned up a few times. The chain recombines TRBV11-3 with TRBJ2-3; the D is unclear. Trimming stripped 0 bases from V and 5 bases from J, with 6 bases between. Per the germline V gene, CDR1 is SGHNT and CDR2 is YENEEA. CDR3 length equals 13 residues. CDR3 in amino acids: CASSLEPRDTQYF. The CDR3 DNA reads as TGTGCCAGCAGCTTAGAGCCCCGAGATACGCAGTATTTT.

Worth noting for this clonotype: This may be a read error, as it is one base from a much larger clone. The chain recombines TRBV25-1 with TRBJ1-1, with D unresolved. V was pared by 6 bases and J by 1 base, with 9 bases between. The germline V gene has CDR1 MGHDK and CDR2 SYGVNS. The CDR3 length is 13 residues. This chain's CDR3 is CASSVTRNTEAFF. CDR3 nucleotide sequence: TGTGCCAGCAGCGTCACCCGGAACACTGAAGCTTTCTTT.

This clonotype was seen a few times. The rearrangement joins TRBV12-3 or TRBV12-4 to TRBJ2-7; 8 bases line up with TRBD2. With V trimmed by 6 bases and J by 2 bases, 12 bases remained unmatched. The CDR3 is 16 amino acids. CDR3 bases: TGTGCCAGCAGCCTTAACCCAGCGGGAGCCGCCTACGAGCAGTACTTC. This translates into CASSLNPAGAAYEQYF.

The rearrangement joins TRBV29-1 to TRBJ2-7; no definite D call. CDR1 is SQVTM, CDR2 ANQGSEA, per germline. This CDR3 contains 14 residues. V lost 0 bases to trimming and J lost 2 bases, with 11 bases between them. CDR3 bases: TGCAGCGTTGAAGATTGCGCACAAACCTACGAGCAGTACTTC. It yields the protein CSVEDCAQTYEQYF.

The chain links TRBV6-5 to TRBJ2-7; weak D call: TRBD2 (6 bases). CDR1 and CDR2 (germline): MNHEY, SVGAGI. The germline V and J ends were trimmed by 6 bases and 0 bases, with 15 bases remaining between them. The CDR3 spans 15 residues. The CDR3, as DNA: TGTGCCAGCAGCCCCAGACGGGAGAGCTCCTACGAGCAGTACTTC. This gives the protein CASSPRRESSYEQYF.

V and J are TRBV29-1 and TRBJ2-5; D is perhaps TRBD1 or TRBD2 (5 bases each). The J call may be wrong; the DNA end is better matched by TRBJ2-1. CDR3 length: 16 residues. Germline V gives CDR1 SQVTM, CDR2 ANQGSEA. The CDR3 loop reads CSVEDHRSVASGEQFF. The CDR3 DNA reads as TGCAGCGTTGAAGATCACAGGTCGGTAGCGAGCGGTGAGCAGTTCTTC.